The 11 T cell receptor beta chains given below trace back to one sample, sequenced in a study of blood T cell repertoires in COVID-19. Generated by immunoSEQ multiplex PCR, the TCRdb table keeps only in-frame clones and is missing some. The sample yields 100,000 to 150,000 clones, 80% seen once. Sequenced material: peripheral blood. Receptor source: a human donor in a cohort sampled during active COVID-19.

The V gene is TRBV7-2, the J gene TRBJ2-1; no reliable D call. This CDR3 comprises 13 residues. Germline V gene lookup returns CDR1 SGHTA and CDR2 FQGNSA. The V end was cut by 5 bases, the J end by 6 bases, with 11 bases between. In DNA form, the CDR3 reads TGTGCCAGCAGCCCTTATCTAGGCAATGAGCAGTTCTTC. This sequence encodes CASSPYLGNEQFF. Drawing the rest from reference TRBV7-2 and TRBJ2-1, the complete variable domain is GAGVSQSPSNKVTEKGKDVELRCDPISGHTALYWYRQSLGQGLEFLIYFQGNSAPDKSGLPSDRFSAERTGGSVSTLTIQRTQQEDSAVYLCASSPYLGNEQFFGPGTRLTVL.

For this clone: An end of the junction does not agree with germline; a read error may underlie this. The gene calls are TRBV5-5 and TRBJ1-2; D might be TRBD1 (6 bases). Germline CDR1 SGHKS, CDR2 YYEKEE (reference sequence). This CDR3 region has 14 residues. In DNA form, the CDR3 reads TGTGCCAGCAGCTTGGCCATAGTCGGACAGTCGGCTGCCTTC. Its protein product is CASSLAIVGQSAAF.

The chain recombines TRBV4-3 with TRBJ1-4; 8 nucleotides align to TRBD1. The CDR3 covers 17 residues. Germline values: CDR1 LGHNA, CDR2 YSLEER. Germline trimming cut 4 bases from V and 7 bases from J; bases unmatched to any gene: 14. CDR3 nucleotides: TGCGCCAGCAGCCCAAGCAGGACAGGGATAGTTTCTGAAAAACTGTTTTTT. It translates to CASSPSRTGIVSEKLFF.

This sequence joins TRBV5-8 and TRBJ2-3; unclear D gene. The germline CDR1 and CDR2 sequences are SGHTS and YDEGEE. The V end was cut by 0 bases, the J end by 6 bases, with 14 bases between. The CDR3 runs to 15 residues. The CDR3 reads CASSLVRLVEDTQYF. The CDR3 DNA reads TGTGCCAGCAGCTTGGTTCGGTTAGTCGAGGATACGCAGTATTTT.

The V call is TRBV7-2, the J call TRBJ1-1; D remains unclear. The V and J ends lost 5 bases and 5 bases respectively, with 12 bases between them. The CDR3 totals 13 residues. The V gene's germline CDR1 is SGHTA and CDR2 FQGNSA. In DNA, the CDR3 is TGTGCCAGCAGCCATCCTGAGGCGACTGAAGCTTTCTTT. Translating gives CASSHPEATEAFF. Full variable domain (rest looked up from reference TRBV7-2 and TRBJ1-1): GAGVSQSPSNKVTEKGKDVELRCDPISGHTALYWYRQSLGQGLEFLIYFQGNSAPDKSGLPSDRFSAERTGGSVSTLTIQRTQQEDSAVYLCASSHPEATEAFFGQGTRLTVV.

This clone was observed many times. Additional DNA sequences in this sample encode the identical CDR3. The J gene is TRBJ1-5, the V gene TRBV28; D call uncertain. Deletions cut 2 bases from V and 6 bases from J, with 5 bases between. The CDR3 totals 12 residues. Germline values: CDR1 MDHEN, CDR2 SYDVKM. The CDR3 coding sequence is TGTGCCAGCAGTTTAAACAGTCAGCCCCAGCATTTT. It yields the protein CASSLNSQPQHF.

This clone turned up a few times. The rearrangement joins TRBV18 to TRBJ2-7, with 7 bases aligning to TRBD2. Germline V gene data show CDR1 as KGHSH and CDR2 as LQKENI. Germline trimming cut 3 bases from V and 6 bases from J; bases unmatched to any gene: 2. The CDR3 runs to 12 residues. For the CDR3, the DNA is TGTGCCAGCTCACCCGGCGGGGGCGAGCAGTACTTC. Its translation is CASSPGGGEQYF.

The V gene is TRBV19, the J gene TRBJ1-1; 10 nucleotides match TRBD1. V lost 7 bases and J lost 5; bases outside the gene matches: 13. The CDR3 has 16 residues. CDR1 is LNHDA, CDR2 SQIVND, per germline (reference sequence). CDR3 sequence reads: CASIDRTGGSQTEAFF. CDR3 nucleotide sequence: TGTGCCAGTATTGATAGGACAGGGGGAAGTCAAACTGAAGCTTTCTTT.

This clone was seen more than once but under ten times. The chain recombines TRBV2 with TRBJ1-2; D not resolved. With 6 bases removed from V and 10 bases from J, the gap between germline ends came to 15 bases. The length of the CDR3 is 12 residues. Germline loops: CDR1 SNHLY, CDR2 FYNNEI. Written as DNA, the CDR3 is TGTGCCAGCAGACCAACGGCGGAGTCCTACACCTTC. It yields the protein CASRPTAESYTF.

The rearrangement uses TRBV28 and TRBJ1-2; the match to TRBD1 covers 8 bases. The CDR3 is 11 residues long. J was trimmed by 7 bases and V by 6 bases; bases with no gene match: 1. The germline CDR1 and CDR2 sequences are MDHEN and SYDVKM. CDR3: CASSGQGGYTF. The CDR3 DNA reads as TGTGCCAGCAGCGGACAGGGTGGCTACACCTTC.

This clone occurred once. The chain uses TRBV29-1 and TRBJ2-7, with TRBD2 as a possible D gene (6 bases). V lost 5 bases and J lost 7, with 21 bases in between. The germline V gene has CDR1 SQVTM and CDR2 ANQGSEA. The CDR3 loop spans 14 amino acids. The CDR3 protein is CSVYFLSGPKEQYF. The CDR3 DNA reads TGCAGCGTTTATTTTCTTAGCGGACCTAAGGAGCAGTACTTC.